The entry below describes one TCR beta chain. The target antigen is unknown. There are 15 residues in the CDR3. V lost 3 bases and J 0 bases, leaving 9 bases between the germline ends. Per the germline V gene, CDR1 is LNHDA and CDR2 is SQIVND (reference sequence). Assay used: immunoSEQ multiplex PCR; TCRdb lists only in-frame clones, some missing. The sample consists of 120,000 or so clones, 88% of them appearing once. This sample was included in a study of T cell responses to AZD1222 COVID-19 vaccine. Study-level results: Reports say nearly half of spike-specific TCRs go after unmutated variant regions.

The source was peripheral blood, collected 28 days after the second AZD1222 dose. This chain uses TRBV19 with TRBJ1-5; TRBD1 is a possible D gene (6 bases). This receptor was taken from an adult who received the AZD1222 COVID-19 vaccine. Here the CDR3 reads CASSMYRDSNQPQHF. The CDR3 DNA sequence: TGTGCCAGTAGTATGTACAGGGATAGCAATCAGCCCCAGCATTTT. The full variable domain, in which reference TRBV19 and TRBJ1-5 provide the parts outside the CDR3, is DGGITQSPKYLFRKEGQNVTLSCEQNLNHDAMYWYRQDPGQGLRLIYYSQIVNDFQKGDIAEGYSVSREKKESFPLTVTSAQKNPTAFYLCASSMYRDSNQPQHFGDGTRLSIL.